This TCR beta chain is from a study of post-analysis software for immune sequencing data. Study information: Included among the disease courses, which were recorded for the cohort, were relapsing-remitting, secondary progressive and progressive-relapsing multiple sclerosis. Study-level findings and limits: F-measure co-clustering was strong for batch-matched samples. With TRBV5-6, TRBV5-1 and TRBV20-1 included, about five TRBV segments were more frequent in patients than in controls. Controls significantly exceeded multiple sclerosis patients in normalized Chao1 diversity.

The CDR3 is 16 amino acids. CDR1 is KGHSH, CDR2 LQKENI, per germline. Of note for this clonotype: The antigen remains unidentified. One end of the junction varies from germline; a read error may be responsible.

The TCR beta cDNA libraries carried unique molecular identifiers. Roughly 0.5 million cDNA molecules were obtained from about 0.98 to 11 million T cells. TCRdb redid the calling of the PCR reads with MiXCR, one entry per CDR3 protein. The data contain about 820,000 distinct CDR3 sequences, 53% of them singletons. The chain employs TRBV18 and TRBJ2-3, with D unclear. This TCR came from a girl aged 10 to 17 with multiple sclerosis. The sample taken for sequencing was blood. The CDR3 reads CASSPLPLPGTDTQYF. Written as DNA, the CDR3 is TGTGCCAGTTCACCCCTCCCGCTGCCCGGCACAGATACGCAGTATTTT. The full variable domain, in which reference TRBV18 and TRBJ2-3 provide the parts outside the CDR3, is NAGVMQNPRHLVRRRGQEARLRCSPMKGHSHVYWYRQLPEEGLKFMVYLQKENIIDESGMPKERFSAEFPKEGPSILRIQQVVRGDSAAYFCASSPLPLPGTDTQYFGPGTRLTVL.